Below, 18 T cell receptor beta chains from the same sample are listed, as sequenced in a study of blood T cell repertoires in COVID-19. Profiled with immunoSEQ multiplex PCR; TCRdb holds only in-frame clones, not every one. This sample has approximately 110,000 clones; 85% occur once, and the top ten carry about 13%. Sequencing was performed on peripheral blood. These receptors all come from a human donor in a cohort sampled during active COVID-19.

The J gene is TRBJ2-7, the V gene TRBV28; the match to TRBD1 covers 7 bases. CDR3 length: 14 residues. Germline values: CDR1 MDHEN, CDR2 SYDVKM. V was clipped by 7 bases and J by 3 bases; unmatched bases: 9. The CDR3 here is CASNSGTELYEQYF. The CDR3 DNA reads TGTGCCAGCAATTCCGGGACAGAACTCTACGAGCAGTACTTC.

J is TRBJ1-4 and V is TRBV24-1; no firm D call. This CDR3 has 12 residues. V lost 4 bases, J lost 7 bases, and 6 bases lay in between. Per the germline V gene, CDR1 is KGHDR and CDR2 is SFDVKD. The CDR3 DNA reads TGTGCCACCAGTGAAGCCGGTGAAAAACTGTTTTTT. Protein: CATSEAGEKLFF.

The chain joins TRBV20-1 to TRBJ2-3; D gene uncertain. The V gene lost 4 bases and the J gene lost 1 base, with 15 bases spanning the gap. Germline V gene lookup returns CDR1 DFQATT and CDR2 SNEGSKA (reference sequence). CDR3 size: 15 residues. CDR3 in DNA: TGCAGTGCTAATGATCTAGGCCCTGGCACAGATACGCAGTATTTT. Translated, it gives CSANDLGPGTDTQYF.

In nucleotides, the CDR3 is TGTGCCAGCAGTGACGCCGCGGGGGATTCCAATACGCAGTATTTT. Amino acid sequence: CASSDAAGDSNTQYF. The rearrangement joins TRBV6-4 to TRBJ2-3, with TRBD2 identical over 7 bases. In germline, CDR1 is MRHNA, CDR2 SNTAGT. V was pared by 2 bases and J by 7 bases, with 9 bases of the junction left unmatched. The CDR3 runs 15 residues.

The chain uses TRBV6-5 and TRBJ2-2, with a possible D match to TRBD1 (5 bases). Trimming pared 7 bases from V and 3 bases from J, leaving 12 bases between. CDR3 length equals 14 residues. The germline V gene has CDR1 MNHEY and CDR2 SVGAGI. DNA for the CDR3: TGTGCCAGCACCCAGGGTCTTTACACCGGGGAGCTGTTTTTT. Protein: CASTQGLYTGELFF.

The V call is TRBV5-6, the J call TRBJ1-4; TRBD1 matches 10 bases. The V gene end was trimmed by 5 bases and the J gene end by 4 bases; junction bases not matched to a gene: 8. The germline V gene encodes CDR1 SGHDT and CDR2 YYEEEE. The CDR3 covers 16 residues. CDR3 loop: CASRQTGGQNNEKLFF. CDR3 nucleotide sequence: TGTGCCAGCAGGCAGACAGGGGGCCAAAATAATGAAAAACTGTTTTTT.

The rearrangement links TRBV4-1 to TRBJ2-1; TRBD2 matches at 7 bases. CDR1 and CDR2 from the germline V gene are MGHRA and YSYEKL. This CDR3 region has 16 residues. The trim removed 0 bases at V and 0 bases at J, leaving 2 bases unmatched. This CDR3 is CASSQDPGGSYNEQFF. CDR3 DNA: TGCGCCAGCAGCCAAGATCCGGGAGGCTCCTACAATGAGCAGTTCTTC.

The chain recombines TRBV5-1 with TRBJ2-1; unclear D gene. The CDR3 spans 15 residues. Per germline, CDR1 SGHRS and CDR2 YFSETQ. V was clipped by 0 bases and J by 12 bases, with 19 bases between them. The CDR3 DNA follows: TGCGCCAGCAGCTTGGTTGATGACAACGAATTATGGCAGTTCTTC. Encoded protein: CASSLVDDNELWQFF.

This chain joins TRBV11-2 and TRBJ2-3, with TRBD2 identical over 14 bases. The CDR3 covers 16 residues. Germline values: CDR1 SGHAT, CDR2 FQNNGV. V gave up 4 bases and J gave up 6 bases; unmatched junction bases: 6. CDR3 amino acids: CASSWGLAGVYDTQYF. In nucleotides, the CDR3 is TGTGCCAGCAGCTGGGGACTAGCGGGGGTTTACGATACGCAGTATTTT.

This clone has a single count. The CDR3 loop reads CASRTQGTEAFF. The CDR3, as DNA: TGTGCCAGCAGAACCCAGGGCACTGAAGCTTTCTTT. This chain connects TRBV6-5 to TRBJ1-1; TRBD1 might be the D (5 bases). V lost 6 bases and J lost 4, with 9 bases in between. Germline lookup yields CDR1 MNHEY and CDR2 SVGAGI. CDR3 length equals 12 residues.

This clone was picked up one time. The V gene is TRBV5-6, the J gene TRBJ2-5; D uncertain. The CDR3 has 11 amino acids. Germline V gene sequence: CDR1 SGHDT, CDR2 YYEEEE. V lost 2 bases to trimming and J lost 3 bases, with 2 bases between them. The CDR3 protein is CASSFEETQYF. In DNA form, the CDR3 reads TGTGCCAGCAGCTTCGAAGAGACCCAGTACTTC.

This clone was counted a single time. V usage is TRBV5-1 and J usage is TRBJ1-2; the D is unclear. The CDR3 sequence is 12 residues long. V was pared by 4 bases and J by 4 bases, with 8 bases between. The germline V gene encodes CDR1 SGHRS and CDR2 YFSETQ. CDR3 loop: CASSPGSYGYTF. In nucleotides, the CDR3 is TGCGCCAGCAGCCCCGGGTCCTATGGCTACACCTTC.

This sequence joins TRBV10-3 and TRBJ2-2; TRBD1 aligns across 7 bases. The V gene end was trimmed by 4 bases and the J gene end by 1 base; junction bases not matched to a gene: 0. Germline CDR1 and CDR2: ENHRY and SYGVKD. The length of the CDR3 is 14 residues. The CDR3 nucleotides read TGTGCCATCAGTGGGACAGGGAACACCGGGGAGCTGTTTTTT. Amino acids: CAISGTGNTGELFF.

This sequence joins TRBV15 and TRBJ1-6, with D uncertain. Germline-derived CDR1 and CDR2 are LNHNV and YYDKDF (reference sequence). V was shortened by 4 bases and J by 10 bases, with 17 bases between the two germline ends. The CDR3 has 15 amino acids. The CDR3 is CATSISPVIRSPLHF. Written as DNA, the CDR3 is TGTGCCACCAGCATTTCTCCGGTTATTCGGTCACCCCTCCACTTT.

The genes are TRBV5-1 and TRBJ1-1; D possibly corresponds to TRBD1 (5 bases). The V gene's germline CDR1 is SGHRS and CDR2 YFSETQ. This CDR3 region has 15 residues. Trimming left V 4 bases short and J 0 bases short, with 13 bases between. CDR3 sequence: CASSLSGNMNTEAFF. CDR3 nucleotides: TGCGCCAGCAGCCTCTCAGGGAACATGAACACTGAAGCTTTCTTT.

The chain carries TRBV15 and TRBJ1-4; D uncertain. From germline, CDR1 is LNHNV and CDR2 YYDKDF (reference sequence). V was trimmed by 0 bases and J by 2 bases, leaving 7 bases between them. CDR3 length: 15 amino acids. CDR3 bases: TGTGCCACCAGCAGAGATCTTCTTACTAATGAAAAACTGTTTTTT. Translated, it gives CATSRDLLTNEKLFF.

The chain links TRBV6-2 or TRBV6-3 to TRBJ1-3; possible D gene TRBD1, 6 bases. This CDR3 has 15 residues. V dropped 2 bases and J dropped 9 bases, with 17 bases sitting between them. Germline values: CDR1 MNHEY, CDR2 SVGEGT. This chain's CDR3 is CASSYHRQVLGTIYF. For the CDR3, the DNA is TGTGCCAGCAGTTACCACCGACAGGTCCTCGGCACCATATATTTT.

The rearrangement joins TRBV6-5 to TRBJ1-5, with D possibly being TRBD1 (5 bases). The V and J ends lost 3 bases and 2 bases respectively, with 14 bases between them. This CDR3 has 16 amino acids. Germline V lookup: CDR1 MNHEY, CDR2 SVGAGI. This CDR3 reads CASSYSGISGNQPQHF. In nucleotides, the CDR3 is TGTGCCAGCAGTTATTCAGGGATCTCGGGCAATCAGCCCCAGCATTTT.